One and the same sample provided the 9 T cell receptor beta chains below, sequenced in a study of tumor-infiltrating lymphocytes in primary liver carcinoma. Constant-region priming of around 490 ng total RNA yielded TCR beta cDNA. Investigators got TCR beta libraries out of three nested multiplex PCR rounds, done with slightly modified ARM-PCR. PCR rounds one and two used TRBV1-TRBV30 forward primers with a C-beta reverse primer for roughly 9 cycles each. Each CDR3 protein is one row after TCRdb ran MiXCR on the multiplex PCR reads. The table shows 200,000 or so distinct CDR3 sequences, with approximately 64% occurring only once. In addition to blood RNA drawn from unsorted whole blood, germline DNA was extracted. The sequenced sample consisted of peripheral blood. The receptors originated from a woman in her sixties or seventies with primary liver carcinoma and hepatitis B virus infection.

The rearrangement joins TRBV11-2 to TRBJ1-3; no reliable D call. V dropped 3 bases and J dropped 3 bases, with 6 bases sitting between them. CDR1 and CDR2 from the germline V gene are SGHAT and FQNNGV. CDR3 length: 13 amino acids. CDR3 in amino acids: CASSFRGGNTIYF. CDR3 DNA: TGTGCCAGCAGCTTCCGGGGTGGAAACACCATATATTTT.

The CDR3 spells CASSLRDSYNTEAFF. The CDR3 region has the DNA TGTGCCAGTAGCCTACGGGACAGTTATAACACTGAAGCTTTCTTT. The rearrangement joins TRBV7-9 to TRBJ1-1; 7 bases line up with TRBD1. The germline gives CDR1 SEHNR, CDR2 FQNEAQ (reference sequence). The CDR3 extends over 15 amino acids. J lost 2 bases, V lost 9 bases, and 12 bases had no gene match. The variable domain in full, completed from reference TRBV7-9 and TRBJ1-1, reads DTGVSQNPRHKITKRGQNVTFRCDPISEHNRLYWYRQTLGQGPEFLTYFQNEAQLEKSRLLSDRFSAERPKGSFSTLEIQRTEQGDSAMYLCASSLRDSYNTEAFFGQGTRLTVV.

Only a few counts were recorded for this clonotype. CDR3 nucleotides: TGTGCCAGCAGCTTGTACCAGAATAGCAATCAGCCCCAGCATTTT. Encoded protein: CASSLYQNSNQPQHF. This chain uses TRBV5-6 with TRBJ1-5, with D unresolved. Deletions cut 1 base from V and 0 bases from J, with 8 bases between. Germline CDR1 reads SGHDT; CDR2 reads YYEEEE. This CDR3 is built from 15 residues.

The count of this clonotype is one. This sequence joins TRBV11-3 and TRBJ2-1, with D hard to call. Germline CDR1 and CDR2: SGHNT and YENEEA. The V and J ends lost 8 bases and 5 bases respectively, with 22 bases between them. The CDR3 consists of 16 residues. The CDR3 loop reads CASSAIATLSHNEQFF. CDR3 sequence (DNA): TGTGCCAGCTCGGCTATTGCGACCCTTAGCCACAATGAGCAGTTCTTC.

A note on this clonotype: Its ends do not fully match the called genes, so a read error is possible. The rearrangement links TRBV11-2 to TRBJ2-2, with D tentatively TRBD1 (6 bases). The CDR3 runs to 16 residues. Germline V gene lookup returns CDR1 SGHAT and CDR2 FQNNGV. Written as DNA, the CDR3 is TGTGCCAGCAGCCATACACAGGGATCGAACACCGGGGTGCTGTTTTTC. It specifies CASSHTQGSNTGVLFF.

As regards this clonotype: As the CDR3 is not closed by the conserved phenylalanine or tryptophan, this likely results from a read error. V gene TRBV29-1 combines with J gene TRBJ1-1, with a tentative D call TRBD1 (5 bases). The germline V gene encodes CDR1 SQVTM and CDR2 ANQGSEA. V was shortened by 5 bases and J by 3 bases, with 10 bases between the two germline ends. The CDR3 runs 12 residues. CDR3 sequence reads: CSVISGDTEAFY. The CDR3 DNA is TGCAGCGTTATATCGGGGGACACTGAAGCTTTCTAT.

This clonotype appeared many times. This chain uses TRBV6-5 with TRBJ1-5, with D possibly being TRBD1 (6 bases). This CDR3 has 13 residues. The germline V gene encodes CDR1 MNHEY and CDR2 SVGAGI. The V end lost 6 bases, the J end lost 7 bases, and 13 bases lay between the germline ends. In DNA, the CDR3 is TGTGCCAGCAGCCCCGAGGGGGTCCAGCCCCAGCATTTT. This gives the protein CASSPEGVQPQHF.

The sample holds many counts of this clonotype. The chain carries TRBV5-1 and TRBJ2-7, with D perhaps matching TRBD1 (5 bases). V was shortened by 2 bases and J by 5 bases, with 17 bases between the two germline ends. Germline-derived CDR1 and CDR2 are SGHRS and YFSETQ. The CDR3 is made up of 15 amino acids. This chain's CDR3 is CASSFLGASGNEQYF. Written as DNA, the CDR3 is TGCGCCAGCAGCTTCCTTGGGGCATCGGGTAACGAGCAGTACTTC.

The chain links TRBV5-1 to TRBJ2-1, with 10 positions matching TRBD1. Germline trimming cut 0 bases from V and 6 bases from J; bases unmatched to any gene: 0. The CDR3 spans 14 residues. Germline CDR1 and CDR2: SGHRS and YFSETQ. CDR3 sequence reads: CASSLGTGGNEQFF. In DNA form, the CDR3 reads TGCGCCAGCAGCTTGGGGACAGGGGGCAATGAGCAGTTCTTC.